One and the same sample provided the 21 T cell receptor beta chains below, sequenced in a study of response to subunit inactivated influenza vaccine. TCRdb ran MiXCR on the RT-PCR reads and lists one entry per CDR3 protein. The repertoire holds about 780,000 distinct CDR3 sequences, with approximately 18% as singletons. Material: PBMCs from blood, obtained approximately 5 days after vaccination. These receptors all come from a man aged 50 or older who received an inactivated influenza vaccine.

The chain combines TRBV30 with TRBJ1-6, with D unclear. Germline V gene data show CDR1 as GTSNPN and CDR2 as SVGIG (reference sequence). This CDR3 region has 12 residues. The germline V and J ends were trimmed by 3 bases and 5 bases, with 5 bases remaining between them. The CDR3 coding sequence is TGTGCCTGGAGCACGGATAATTCACCCCTCCACTTT. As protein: CAWSTDNSPLHF.

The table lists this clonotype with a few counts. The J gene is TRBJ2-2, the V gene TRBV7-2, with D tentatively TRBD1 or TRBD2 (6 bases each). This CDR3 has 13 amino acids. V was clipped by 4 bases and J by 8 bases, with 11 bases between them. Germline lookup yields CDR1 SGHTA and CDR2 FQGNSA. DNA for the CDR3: TGTGCCAGCAGCTCCCCGGGGGCGGGGGAGCTGTTTTTT. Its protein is CASSSPGAGELFF.

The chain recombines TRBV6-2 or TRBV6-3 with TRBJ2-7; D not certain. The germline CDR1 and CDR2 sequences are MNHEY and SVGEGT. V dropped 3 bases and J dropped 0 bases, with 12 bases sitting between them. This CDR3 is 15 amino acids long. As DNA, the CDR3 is TGTGCCAGCAGTTATCCAACGGATCTCTCCTACGAGCAGTACTTC. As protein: CASSYPTDLSYEQYF.

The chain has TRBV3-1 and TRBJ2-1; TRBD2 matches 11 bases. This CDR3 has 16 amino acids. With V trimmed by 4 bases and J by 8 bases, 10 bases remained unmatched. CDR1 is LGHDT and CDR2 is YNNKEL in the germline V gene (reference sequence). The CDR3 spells CASSRLAGGTADEQFF. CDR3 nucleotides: TGTGCCAGCAGCCGGTTAGCGGGGGGGACCGCTGATGAGCAGTTCTTC.

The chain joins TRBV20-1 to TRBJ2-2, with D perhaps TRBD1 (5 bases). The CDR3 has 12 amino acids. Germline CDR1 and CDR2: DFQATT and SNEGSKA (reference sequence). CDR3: CGKEQDTGELFF. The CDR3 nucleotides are TGCGGGAAGGAACAGGACACCGGGGAGCTGTTTTTT.

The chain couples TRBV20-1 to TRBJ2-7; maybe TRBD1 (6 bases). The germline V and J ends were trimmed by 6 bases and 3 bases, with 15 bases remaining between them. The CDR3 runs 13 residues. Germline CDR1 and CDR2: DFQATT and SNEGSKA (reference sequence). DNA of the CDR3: TGCAGTGCCCAGACAGGCCTTAACTACGAGCAGTACTTC. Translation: CSAQTGLNYEQYF.

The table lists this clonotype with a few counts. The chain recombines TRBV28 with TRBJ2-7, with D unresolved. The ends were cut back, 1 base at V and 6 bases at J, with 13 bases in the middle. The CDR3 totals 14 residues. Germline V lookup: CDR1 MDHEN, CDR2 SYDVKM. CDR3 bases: TGTGCCAGCAGTTTATCCCTTACTTCGCTCGAGCAGTACTTC. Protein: CASSLSLTSLEQYF.

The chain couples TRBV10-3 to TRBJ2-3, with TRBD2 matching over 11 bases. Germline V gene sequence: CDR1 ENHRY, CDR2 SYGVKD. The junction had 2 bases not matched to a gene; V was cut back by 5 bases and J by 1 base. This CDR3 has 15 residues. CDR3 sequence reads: CAISQTSGGTDTQYF. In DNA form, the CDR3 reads TGTGCCATCAGTCAGACTAGCGGGGGCACAGATACGCAGTATTTT.

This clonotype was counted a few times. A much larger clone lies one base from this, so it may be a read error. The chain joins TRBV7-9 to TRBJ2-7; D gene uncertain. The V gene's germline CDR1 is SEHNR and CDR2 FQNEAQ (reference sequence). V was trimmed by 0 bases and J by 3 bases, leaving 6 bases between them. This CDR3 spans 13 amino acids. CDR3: CASSLAGFYEQYF. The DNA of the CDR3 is TGTGCCAGCAGCTTAGCAGGGTTCTACGAGCAGTACTTC.

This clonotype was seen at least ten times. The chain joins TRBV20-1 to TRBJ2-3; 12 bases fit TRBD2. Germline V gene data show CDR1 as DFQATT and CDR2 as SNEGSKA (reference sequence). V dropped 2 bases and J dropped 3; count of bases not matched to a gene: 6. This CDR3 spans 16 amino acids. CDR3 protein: CSARSITSGGTDTQYF. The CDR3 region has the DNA TGCAGTGCTAGAAGCATCACTAGCGGGGGGACAGATACGCAGTATTTT.

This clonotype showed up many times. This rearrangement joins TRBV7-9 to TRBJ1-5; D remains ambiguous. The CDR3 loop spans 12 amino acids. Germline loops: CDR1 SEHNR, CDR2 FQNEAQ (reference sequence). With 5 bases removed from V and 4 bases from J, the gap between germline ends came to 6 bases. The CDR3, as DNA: TGTGCCAGCAGCACCCTAAATCAGCCCCAGCATTTT. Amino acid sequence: CASSTLNQPQHF.

The CDR3 here is CASSLFYEDEQFF. As DNA, the CDR3 is TGTGCCAGCAGCTTATTCTACGAAGATGAGCAGTTCTTC. The chain uses TRBV7-9 and TRBJ2-1; the D is unclear. CDR1 and CDR2 (germline): SEHNR, FQNEAQ (reference sequence). The CDR3 is made up of 13 amino acids. Trimming pared 2 bases from V and 8 bases from J, leaving 10 bases between.

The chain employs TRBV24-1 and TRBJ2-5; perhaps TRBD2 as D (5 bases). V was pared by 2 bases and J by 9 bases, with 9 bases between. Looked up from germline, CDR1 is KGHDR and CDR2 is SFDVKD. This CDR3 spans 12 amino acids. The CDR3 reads CATSDWGVAQYF. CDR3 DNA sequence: TGTGCCACCAGTGATTGGGGAGTGGCCCAGTACTTC.

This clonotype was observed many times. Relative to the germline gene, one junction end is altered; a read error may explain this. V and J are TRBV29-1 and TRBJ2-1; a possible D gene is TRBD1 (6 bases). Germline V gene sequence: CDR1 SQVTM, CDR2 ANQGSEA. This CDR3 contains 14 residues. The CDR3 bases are TGCAGCGTAGAAGGGACATACCCCCCGAATGAGCAGTTCTTC. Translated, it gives CSVEGTYPPNEQFF.

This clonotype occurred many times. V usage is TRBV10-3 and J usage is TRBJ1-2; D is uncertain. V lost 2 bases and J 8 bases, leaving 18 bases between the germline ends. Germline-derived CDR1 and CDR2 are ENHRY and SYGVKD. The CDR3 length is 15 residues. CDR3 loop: CAISEGVLTMYGYTF. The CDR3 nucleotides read TGTGCCATCAGTGAGGGGGTGCTAACTATGTACGGCTACACCTTC.

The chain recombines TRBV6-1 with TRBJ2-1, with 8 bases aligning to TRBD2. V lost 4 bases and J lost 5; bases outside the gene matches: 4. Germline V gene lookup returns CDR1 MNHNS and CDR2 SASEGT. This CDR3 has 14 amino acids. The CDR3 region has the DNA TGTGCCAGCAGTGTCGGGGGGGCCCACAATGAGCAGTTCTTC. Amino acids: CASSVGGAHNEQFF.

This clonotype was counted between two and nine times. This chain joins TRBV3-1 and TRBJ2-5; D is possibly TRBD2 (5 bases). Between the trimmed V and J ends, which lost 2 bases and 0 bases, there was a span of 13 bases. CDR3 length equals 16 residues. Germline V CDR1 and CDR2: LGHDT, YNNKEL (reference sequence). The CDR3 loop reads CASSQNEGGYQETQYF. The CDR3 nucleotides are TGTGCCAGCAGCCAAAACGAGGGCGGGTACCAAGAGACCCAGTACTTC.

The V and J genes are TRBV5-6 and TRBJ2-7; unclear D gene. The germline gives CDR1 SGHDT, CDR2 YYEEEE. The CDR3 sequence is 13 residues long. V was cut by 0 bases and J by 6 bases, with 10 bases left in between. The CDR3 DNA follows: TGTGCCAGCAGCTTGGCACCCTCGGCCGAGCAGTACTTC. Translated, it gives CASSLAPSAEQYF.

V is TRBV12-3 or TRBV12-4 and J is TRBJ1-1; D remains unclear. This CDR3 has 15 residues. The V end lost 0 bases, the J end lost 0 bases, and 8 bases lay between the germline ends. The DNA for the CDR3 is TGTGCCAGCAGTTTAGCGCAGACGGTGAACACTGAAGCTTTCTTT. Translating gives CASSLAQTVNTEAFF.

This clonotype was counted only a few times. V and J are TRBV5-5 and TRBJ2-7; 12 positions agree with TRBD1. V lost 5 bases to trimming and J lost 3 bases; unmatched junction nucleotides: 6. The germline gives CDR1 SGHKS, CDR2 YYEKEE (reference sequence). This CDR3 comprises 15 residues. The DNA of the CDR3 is TGTGCCAGCAGGCGGGGACAGGGGGCTATCTACGAGCAGTACTTC. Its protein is CASRRGQGAIYEQYF.

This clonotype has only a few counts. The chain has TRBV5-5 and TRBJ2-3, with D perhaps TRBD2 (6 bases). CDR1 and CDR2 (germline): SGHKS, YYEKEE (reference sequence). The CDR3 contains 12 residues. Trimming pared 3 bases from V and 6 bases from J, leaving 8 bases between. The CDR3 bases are TGTGCCAGCAGCTGGGGGGAGGATACGCAGTATTTT. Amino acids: CASSWGEDTQYF.